This TCR beta chain was identified in a study of human T cells and chemical hapten exposure. Across the study: TCR yield per sample varied, mainly due to pooled library volumes.

The library attached unique molecular identifiers to individual cDNA molecules. Original processing methods: Samples contained a median of 95,638 TCRs, with a range of roughly 23,224 to 700,000. MiXCR, run by TCRdb on the RACE reads, gives a single entry per CDR3 protein. These V and J calls are TCRdb output, not the study's own analysis. The profile shows around 65,000 distinct CDR3 sequences, around 6.5% of them singletons. Noted time point: healthy volunteer bleed at 6 weeks. Before extraction, the whole blood was not fractionated, and total RNA was taken from it. The study, taken as a whole, reports: There was no change with DPC sensitization in TCRs above 1 in 1000 frequency.

This clonotype has more than one count but fewer than ten. What it binds is unknown. The sample consisted of whole blood. This clonotype originated in a female donor in good health. Some clones in this sample may be carry-over from other donors' samples.

The DNA for the CDR3 is TGCAGTGCTAGAGATCTACTAGCGGGGAGGTACGAGCAGTACTTC. Residues: CSARDLLAGRYEQYF. V usage is TRBV20-1 and J usage is TRBJ2-7, with TRBD2 matching 10 bases. Germline V gene data show CDR1 as DFQATT and CDR2 as SNEGSKA (reference sequence). The CDR3 runs to 15 residues. V lost 0 bases and J lost 4; bases outside the gene matches: 6.